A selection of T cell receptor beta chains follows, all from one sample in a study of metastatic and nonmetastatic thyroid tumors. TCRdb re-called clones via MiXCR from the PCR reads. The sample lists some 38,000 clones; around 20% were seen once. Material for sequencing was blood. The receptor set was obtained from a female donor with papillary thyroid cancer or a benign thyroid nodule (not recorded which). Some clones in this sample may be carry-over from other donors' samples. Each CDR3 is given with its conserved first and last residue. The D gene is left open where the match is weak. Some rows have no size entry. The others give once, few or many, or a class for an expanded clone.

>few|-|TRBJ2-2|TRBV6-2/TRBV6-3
TGTGCCAGCAACAAGCACCTCGGACATCCTACGAACACCGGGGAGCTGTTTTTT
CASNKHLGHPTNTGELFF
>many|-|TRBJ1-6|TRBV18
TGTGCCAGCTCAACAGGGAGCTCCTATAATTCACCCCTCCACTTT
CASSTGSSYNSPLHF
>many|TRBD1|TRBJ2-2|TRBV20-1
TGCAGTGCTAAGTACGGGACAGGGGACACCGGGGAGCTGTTTTTT
CSAKYGTGDTGELFF
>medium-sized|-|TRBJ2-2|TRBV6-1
TGTGCCAGCAGTGAATTATGGTCGGCCGGGGAGCTGTTTTTT
CASSELWSAGELFF
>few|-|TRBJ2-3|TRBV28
TGTGCCTCAAGGAGGAGGGGGTATAGAACAGATACGCAGTATTTT
CASRRRGYRTDTQYF
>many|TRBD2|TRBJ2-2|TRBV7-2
TGTGCCAGCAGCTCTAACCCGGGACTAGCGGGAGTAACGGGGGAGCTGTTTTTT
CASSSNPGLAGVTGELFF
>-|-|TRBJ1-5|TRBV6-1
TGTGCCAGCAGTGACAGGGAACTACATCAGCCCCAGCATTTT
CASSDRELHQPQHF
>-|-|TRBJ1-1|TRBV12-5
TGTGCTAGTGGTTTGGAACTAAGAGCTGAAGCTTTCTTT
CASGLELRAEAFF
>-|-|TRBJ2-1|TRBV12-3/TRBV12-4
TGTGCCAGCATTCTAAGTGCGGCCCCCTACAATGAGCAGTTCTTC
CASILSAAPYNEQFF
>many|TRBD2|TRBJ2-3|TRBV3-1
TGTGCCAGCAGTCTACGCCCTAGCGGGAGTAGGGATACGCAGTATTTT
CASSLRPSGSRDTQYF
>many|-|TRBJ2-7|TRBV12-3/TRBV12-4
TGTGCCAGCGGGGGTTTCGGGGAGCAGTACTTC
CASGGFGEQYF
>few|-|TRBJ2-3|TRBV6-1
TGTGCCAGCAGTGATTCGGTAGCTAGCACAGATACGCAGTATTTT
CASSDSVASTDTQYF
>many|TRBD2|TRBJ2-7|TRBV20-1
TGCAGTGCTAACGGCCTAGCGGGACCCTCCTACGAGCAGTACTTC
CSANGLAGPSYEQYF
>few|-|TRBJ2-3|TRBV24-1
TGTGCCACCAGTGACCCCCTGGGCGCTAGCACAGATACGCAGTATTTT
CATSDPLGASTDTQYF
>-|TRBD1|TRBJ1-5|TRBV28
TGTGCCAGCAGTTTTATACGGATGGGACAGTTCGATTATAGCAATCAGCCCCAGCATTTT
CASSFIRMGQFDYSNQPQHF
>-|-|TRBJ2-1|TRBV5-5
TGTGCCAGCAGCTTGGCAGGGAACAATGAGCAGTTCTTC
CASSLAGNNEQFF
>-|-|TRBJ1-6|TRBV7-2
TGTGCCAGCAGCTTAGGGCGGCCAGATAATTCGCGATGGTCACCCCTCCACTTT
CASSLGRPDNSRWSPLHF
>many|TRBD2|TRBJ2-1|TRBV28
TGTGCCAGCAGTACTCCAGGGACTAGCGGGAGTAATGAGCAGTTCTTC
CASSTPGTSGSNEQFF
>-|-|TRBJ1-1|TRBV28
TGTGCCAGCAGCCAAGGTGGGGACACTGAAGCTTTCTTT
CASSQGGDTEAFF
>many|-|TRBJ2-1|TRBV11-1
TGTGCCAGCAGCTTAGATCCGCCCCCAGGGGTGCAGTTCTTC
CASSLDPPPGVQFF
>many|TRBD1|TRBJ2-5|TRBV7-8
TGTGCCAGCAGCTGGGGACAGGGTCAAGAGACCCAGTACTTC
CASSWGQGQETQYF
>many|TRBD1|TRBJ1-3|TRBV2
TGTGCCAGCAAACAGGGGTTCTCTGGAAACACCATATATTTT
CASKQGFSGNTIYF
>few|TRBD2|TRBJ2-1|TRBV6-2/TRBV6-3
TGTTCCAGCAGTTCCCCCTTGCTAGCGGGCGACAATGAGCAGTTCTTC
CSSSSPLLAGDNEQFF
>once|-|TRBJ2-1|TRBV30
TGTGCCTGGACTCCCGGTGTACAGCGGAGGAATGAGCAGTTCTTC
CAWTPGVQRRNEQFF
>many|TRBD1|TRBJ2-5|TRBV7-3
TGTGCCAGCAGCAGTATGGGACAGGCCCAGTACTTC
CASSSMGQAQYF
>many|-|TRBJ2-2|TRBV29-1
TGCAGCGTTGAAGATAGGGGAGGCACCGGGGAGCTGTTTTTT
CSVEDRGGTGELFF
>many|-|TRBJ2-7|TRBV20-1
TGCAGTGCTAGAGGCAGCTCCTACGAGCAGTACTTC
CSARGSSYEQYF
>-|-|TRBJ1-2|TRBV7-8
TGTGCCAGCAGCTTAGACGGACAGTCCACCGGTCGATATGGCTACACCTTC
CASSLDGQSTGRYGYTF
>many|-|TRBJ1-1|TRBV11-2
TGTGCCAGCAGCTTACAGTTGAACACTGAAGCTTTCTTT
CASSLQLNTEAFF
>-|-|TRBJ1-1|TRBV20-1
TGCAGTGACCCACCCGGGACGGCGGACGGTGAAGCTTTCTTT
CSDPPGTADGEAFF
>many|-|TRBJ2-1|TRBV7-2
TGTGCCAGCAGCTTGGGGGCAGGGTATTACAATGAGCAGTTCTTC
CASSLGAGYYNEQFF
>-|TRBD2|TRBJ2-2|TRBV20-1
TGCAGTGCTAGCAGTAGCGGGAGGTCCTGGGAGCTGTTTTTT
CSASSSGRSWELFF
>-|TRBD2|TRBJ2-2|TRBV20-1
TGCAGTGCTCCCCTAGCGGGAGGGAATACCGGGGAGCTGTTTTTT
CSAPLAGGNTGELFF
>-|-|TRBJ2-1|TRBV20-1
TGTAGTGCTAGAGATCCCCTGCGACAAGGGAGTCGTGAGCAGTTCTTC
CSARDPLRQGSREQFF
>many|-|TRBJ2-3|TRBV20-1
TGCAGTGCTAGAGATTTTGCGGGGTCCGTAGATACGCAGTATTTT
CSARDFAGSVDTQYF
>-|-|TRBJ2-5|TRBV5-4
TGTGCCAGCAGCTTGGCACAGGGTTTTGAGACCCAGTACTTC
CASSLAQGFETQYF
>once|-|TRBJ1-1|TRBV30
TGTGCCTGGAGTTCCCGATATCCCCGGGACGGGTCGGCCACTGAAGCTTTCTTT
CAWSSRYPRDGSATEAFF
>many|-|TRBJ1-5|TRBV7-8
TGTGCCAGCACTGAGGGTCGGGATCAGCCCCAGCATTTT
CASTEGRDQPQHF
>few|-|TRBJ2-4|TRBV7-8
TGTGCCAGCACCCCCGGGCCCAAAAACATTCAGTACTTC
CASTPGPKNIQYF
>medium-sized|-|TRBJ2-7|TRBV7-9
TGTGCCAGCAGGGGCAGGGGAGGCGAGCAGTACTTC
CASRGRGGEQYF
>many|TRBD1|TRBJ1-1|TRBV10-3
TGTGCCGCCCGACAGGGGTCGAACACTGAAGCTTTCTTT
CAARQGSNTEAFF
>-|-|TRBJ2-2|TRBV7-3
TGTGTCAGCAGCTTAATGCCGGGGAGGGAGCTGTTTTTT
CVSSLMPGRELFF
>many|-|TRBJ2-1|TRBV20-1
TGCAGTGCTAGAGATGGAGGCGGCGCCAATGAGCAGTTCTTC
CSARDGGGANEQFF
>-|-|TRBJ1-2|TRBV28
TGTGCCAGCAGGGAACCAGGTGGGGGGTATGGCTACACCTTC
CASREPGGGYGYTF
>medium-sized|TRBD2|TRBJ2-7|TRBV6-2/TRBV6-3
TGTGCCAGCAGTTACCCACTCACTAGCGGGAGACCCTACGAGCAGTACTTC
CASSYPLTSGRPYEQYF